Listed below are T cell receptor beta chains from one sample, sequenced in a study of OX40 agonist ivuxolimab in advanced cancers. Only in-frame clones appear in the TCRdb table, and some are missing; sequencing was by immunoSEQ multiplex PCR. The table shows more than 100,000 clones, with about 93% occurring only once. The sequenced sample was CD4+ or CD8+ T cells sorted from blood, obtained in a trial of the OX40 agonist ivuxolimab. The source is an adult with an advanced solid tumor such as melanoma, head and neck, liver or kidney cancer. The CDR3 runs from the conserved cysteine through the conserved F or W. D genes are given only for firm matches. Not every row has a clone size; where given, it reads once, few, many or a size class.

abundance: once
v_gene: TRBV6-6
j_gene: TRBJ1-5
d_gene: NA
CDR3nt: TGTGCCAGCAGGGCGACAGCGGGGAATCAGCCCCAGCATTTT
CDR3aa: CASRATAGNQPQHF

abundance: NA
v_gene: TRBV28
j_gene: TRBJ1-1
d_gene: NA
CDR3nt: TGTGCCAGCAGCATGGGGGGTGGGTTTAACACTGAAGCTTTCTTT
CDR3aa: CASSMGGGFNTEAFF

abundance: NA
v_gene: TRBV21-1
j_gene: TRBJ2-7
d_gene: NA
CDR3nt: TGTGCCAGCAGCAAAGATGGACACTTTTCCCCCCCCTCCTACGAGCAGTACTTC
CDR3aa: CASSKDGHFSPPSYEQYF

abundance: NA
v_gene: TRBV6-5
j_gene: TRBJ1-2
d_gene: TRBD1
CDR3nt: TGTGCCAGCAGGAGGGAGGGGGCAATGGGCTACACCTTC
CDR3aa: CASRREGAMGYTF

abundance: once
v_gene: TRBV2
j_gene: TRBJ2-3
d_gene: TRBD2
CDR3nt: TGTGCCAGCAGTGGGACTAGCGGGATAAGCTGGGTGGCAGATACGCAGTATTTT
CDR3aa: CASSGTSGISWVADTQYF

abundance: once
v_gene: TRBV5-1
j_gene: TRBJ2-5
d_gene: TRBD2
CDR3nt: TGCGCCAGCAGCTTGTCGGGGAGGGCAGGAGAGACCCAGTACTTC
CDR3aa: CASSLSGRAGETQYF

abundance: NA
v_gene: TRBV27
j_gene: TRBJ2-3
d_gene: NA
CDR3nt: TGTGCCAGCAGTCCCCGGCAGGGTAGGTCCACAGATACGCAGTATTTT
CDR3aa: CASSPRQGRSTDTQYF

abundance: NA
v_gene: TRBV10-2
j_gene: TRBJ2-3
d_gene: NA
CDR3nt: TGCGCCAGCAGTGAGTCGGGTAGCGGAAGTACGCAGTATTTT
CDR3aa: CASSESGSGSTQYF

abundance: NA
v_gene: TRBV4-3
j_gene: TRBJ1-5
d_gene: NA
CDR3nt: TGCGCCAGCAGCCAAGATTGGGGAATATCTGCCAATCAGCCCCAGCATTTT
CDR3aa: CASSQDWGISANQPQHF

abundance: NA
v_gene: TRBV9
j_gene: TRBJ2-1
d_gene: NA
CDR3nt: TGTGCCAGCAGCCCCTCAATAGGGCAGTTCTTC
CDR3aa: CASSPSIGQFF

abundance: NA
v_gene: TRBV19
j_gene: TRBJ1-5
d_gene: TRBD1
CDR3nt: TGTGCCAGTAGTATAGATAACAGGGGCCGCGTTTATAGCAATCAGCCCCAGCATTTT
CDR3aa: CASSIDNRGRVYSNQPQHF

abundance: NA
v_gene: TRBV11-3
j_gene: TRBJ2-5
d_gene: NA
CDR3nt: TGTGCCAGCATCTTACCTGAGCTCCGGGGACGAATGGAAGAGACCCAGTACTTC
CDR3aa: CASILPELRGRMEETQYF

abundance: NA
v_gene: TRBV11-2
j_gene: TRBJ1-1
d_gene: NA
CDR3nt: TGTGCCAGCAGCGGAAGCGGGGGCGTGAACACTGAAGCTTTCTTT
CDR3aa: CASSGSGGVNTEAFF

abundance: NA
v_gene: TRBV5-1
j_gene: TRBJ2-2
d_gene: TRBD1
CDR3nt: TGCGCCAGCAGCTTGTCCCAGGGGGCGCACGGGGAGCTGTTTTTT
CDR3aa: CASSLSQGAHGELFF

abundance: NA
v_gene: TRBV4-3
j_gene: TRBJ1-2
d_gene: NA
CDR3nt: TGCGCCAGCAGCCAAGATCGCCCAGGAGATGGCTACACCTTC
CDR3aa: CASSQDRPGDGYTF

abundance: NA
v_gene: TRBV27
j_gene: TRBJ1-6
d_gene: NA
CDR3nt: TGTGCCAGCAGGTGGGGGGGTTCCTATAATTCACCCCTCCACTTT
CDR3aa: CASRWGGSYNSPLHF

abundance: NA
v_gene: TRBV11-3
j_gene: TRBJ2-6
d_gene: NA
CDR3nt: TGTGCCAGCAGCCCAGGGGCAGGGGGGAGCTCTGGGGCCAACGTCCTGACTTTC
CDR3aa: CASSPGAGGSSGANVLTF

abundance: NA
v_gene: TRBV5-1
j_gene: TRBJ2-7
d_gene: TRBD2
CDR3nt: TGCGCCAGCAGCTTGCCTAGCGGTCCCTACGAGCAGTACTTC
CDR3aa: CASSLPSGPYEQYF

abundance: NA
v_gene: TRBV18
j_gene: TRBJ1-3
d_gene: NA
CDR3nt: TGTGCCAGCTCACCTCCTGGACTATCTGGAAACACCATATATTTT
CDR3aa: CASSPPGLSGNTIYF

abundance: NA
v_gene: TRBV6-6
j_gene: TRBJ1-2
d_gene: TRBD1
CDR3nt: TGTGCCAGCAGATTACAGGGGAGTGGGAACTATGGCTACACCTTC
CDR3aa: CASRLQGSGNYGYTF